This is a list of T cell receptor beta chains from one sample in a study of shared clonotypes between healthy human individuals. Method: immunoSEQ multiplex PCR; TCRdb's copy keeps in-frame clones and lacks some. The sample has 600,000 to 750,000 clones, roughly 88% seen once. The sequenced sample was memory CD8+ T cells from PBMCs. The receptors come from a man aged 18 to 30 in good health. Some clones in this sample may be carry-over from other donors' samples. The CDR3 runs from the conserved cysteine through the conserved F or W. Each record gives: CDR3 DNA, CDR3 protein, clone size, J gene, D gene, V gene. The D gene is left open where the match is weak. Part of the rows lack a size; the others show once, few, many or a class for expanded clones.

cdr3_nt: TGTGCCAGCAGTGAAGCCCTGGCGGGTTGGGAGACCCAGTACTTC; cdr3_aa: CASSEALAGWETQYF; clone_size: -; j_call: TRBJ2-5; d_call: -; v_call: TRBV2
cdr3_nt: TGTGCCAGCAGCTTACGACAGGGGGCACAAGAGACCCAGTACTTC; cdr3_aa: CASSLRQGAQETQYF; clone_size: few; j_call: TRBJ2-5; d_call: TRBD1; v_call: TRBV7-9
cdr3_nt: TGTGCCAGCAGCGCGAGGGACAGTGAAGGGGAGACCCAGTACTTC; cdr3_aa: CASSARDSEGETQYF; clone_size: -; j_call: TRBJ2-5; d_call: TRBD1; v_call: TRBV5-6
cdr3_nt: TGCGCCAGCAGCCAAGATCTTGGGGGAGGAAGAGAAAAACTGTTTTTT; cdr3_aa: CASSQDLGGGREKLFF; clone_size: -; j_call: TRBJ1-4; d_call: -; v_call: TRBV4-1
cdr3_nt: TGTGCCACCAGCCTTTGGGGACAATCCTACAATGAGCAGTTCTTC; cdr3_aa: CATSLWGQSYNEQFF; clone_size: -; j_call: TRBJ2-1; d_call: -; v_call: TRBV15
cdr3_nt: TGTGCCAGCAGGCCCGGGACAGTCTCCTACGAGCAGTACTTC; cdr3_aa: CASRPGTVSYEQYF; clone_size: -; j_call: TRBJ2-7; d_call: TRBD1; v_call: TRBV10-3
cdr3_nt: TGTGCCAGCAGCGTATACGGGGCGAACACCGGGGAGCTGTTTTTT; cdr3_aa: CASSVYGANTGELFF; clone_size: few; j_call: TRBJ2-2; d_call: -; v_call: TRBV9
cdr3_nt: TGTGCCAGTAGATATATCTCCGCCCCCGGGGAGCTGTTTTTT; cdr3_aa: CASRYISAPGELFF; clone_size: -; j_call: TRBJ2-2; d_call: -; v_call: TRBV19
cdr3_nt: TGCGCCAGCAGCCCAGGACAGGGGGCCATGGGACACACTAACTATGGCTACACCTTC; cdr3_aa: CASSPGQGAMGHTNYGYTF; clone_size: -; j_call: TRBJ1-2; d_call: TRBD1; v_call: TRBV5-1
cdr3_nt: TGCGCCAGCAGCTTGTTTCAGAGCAAGAATGGCTACACCTTC; cdr3_aa: CASSLFQSKNGYTF; clone_size: -; j_call: TRBJ1-2; d_call: -; v_call: TRBV5-1
cdr3_nt: TGTGCCAGCAGCCAAGTTGGGGGTCCCGGGGAGCTGTTTTTT; cdr3_aa: CASSQVGGPGELFF; clone_size: -; j_call: TRBJ2-2; d_call: -; v_call: TRBV14
cdr3_nt: TGTGCCAGCAGTTTACTAGCGGAGAGCTCCTACGAGCAGTACTTC; cdr3_aa: CASSLLAESSYEQYF; clone_size: once; j_call: TRBJ2-7; d_call: TRBD2; v_call: TRBV7-2
cdr3_nt: TGTGCCATCAGTGAGTCAAGGGAGTTGCCGTTCAATGAGCAGTTCTTC; cdr3_aa: CAISESRELPFNEQFF; clone_size: -; j_call: TRBJ2-1; d_call: -; v_call: TRBV10-3
cdr3_nt: TGTGCCAGCAGCTTAGGGGGTTACATGGCCTACGAGCAGTACTTC; cdr3_aa: CASSLGGYMAYEQYF; clone_size: once; j_call: TRBJ2-7; d_call: -; v_call: TRBV11-2
cdr3_nt: TGTGCCAGCGGCCTAGCCAAAAACATTCAGTACTTC; cdr3_aa: CASGLAKNIQYF; clone_size: -; j_call: TRBJ2-4; d_call: -; v_call: TRBV28
cdr3_nt: TGTGCCAGCAGTCGGACAGGAAGGGATCATATGAACACTGAAGCTTTCTTT; cdr3_aa: CASSRTGRDHMNTEAFF; clone_size: -; j_call: TRBJ1-1; d_call: TRBD1; v_call: TRBV2
cdr3_nt: TGCAGCGTTGAAGGCCTAGCGGGAGAGGGTCGGGGGTACAATGAGCAGTTCTTC; cdr3_aa: CSVEGLAGEGRGYNEQFF; clone_size: -; j_call: TRBJ2-1; d_call: TRBD2; v_call: TRBV29-1
cdr3_nt: TGTGCCTGGAGTTACAGTGCAACTAATGAAAAACTGTTTTTT; cdr3_aa: CAWSYSATNEKLFF; clone_size: -; j_call: TRBJ1-4; d_call: -; v_call: TRBV30
cdr3_nt: TGTGCCAGCAGTTTCGCCGGGACATTCTACGAGCAGTACTTC; cdr3_aa: CASSFAGTFYEQYF; clone_size: -; j_call: TRBJ2-7; d_call: -; v_call: TRBV28
cdr3_nt: TGTGCCAGCAGTTCTGCCGGACCTCCAGGCTATGGCTACACCTTC; cdr3_aa: CASSSAGPPGYGYTF; clone_size: -; j_call: TRBJ1-2; d_call: -; v_call: TRBV6-5
cdr3_nt: TGCGCCAGCAGCCACGGGACAGGCTACTACGAGCAGTACTTC; cdr3_aa: CASSHGTGYYEQYF; clone_size: -; j_call: TRBJ2-7; d_call: TRBD1; v_call: TRBV4-1
cdr3_nt: TGCGCCAGCAGCCAGCCGGGGACAGCCTACGAGCAGTACTTC; cdr3_aa: CASSQPGTAYEQYF; clone_size: -; j_call: TRBJ2-7; d_call: TRBD1; v_call: TRBV5-1
cdr3_nt: TGTGCCAGCAGCGCGAGACAGAGTTTCAGCTCTGGGGCCAACGTCCTGACTTTC; cdr3_aa: CASSARQSFSSGANVLTF; clone_size: -; j_call: TRBJ2-6; d_call: -; v_call: TRBV9
cdr3_nt: TGTGCCAGCAGCCCAACCCTGACAGGGCGGACCGGGGAGCTGTTTTTT; cdr3_aa: CASSPTLTGRTGELFF; clone_size: -; j_call: TRBJ2-2; d_call: TRBD1; v_call: TRBV28
cdr3_nt: TGTGCCAGTAGTATCATTACTGCGAACACTGAAGCTTTCTTT; cdr3_aa: CASSIITANTEAFF; clone_size: few; j_call: TRBJ1-1; d_call: -; v_call: TRBV19
cdr3_nt: TGTGCCAGCACGATCGGGGGTACTAGCGTGGATACGCAGTATTTT; cdr3_aa: CASTIGGTSVDTQYF; clone_size: -; j_call: TRBJ2-3; d_call: TRBD2; v_call: TRBV7-2
cdr3_nt: TGTGCCAGCAGCTCCCGCGGCACTGAAGCTTTCTTT; cdr3_aa: CASSSRGTEAFF; clone_size: -; j_call: TRBJ1-1; d_call: -; v_call: TRBV11-2
cdr3_nt: TGTGCCAGCAGTGGGTTGAGTGTATACACTGAAGCTTTCTTT; cdr3_aa: CASSGLSVYTEAFF; clone_size: -; j_call: TRBJ1-1; d_call: -; v_call: TRBV6-1
cdr3_nt: TGTGCCAGTAGGAATATCCGGGACACATACACCGGGGAGCTGTTTTTT; cdr3_aa: CASRNIRDTYTGELFF; clone_size: -; j_call: TRBJ2-2; d_call: -; v_call: TRBV19
cdr3_nt: TGTGCCAGCAGTTACTCGAAGGCCACCGGGGAGCTGTTTTTT; cdr3_aa: CASSYSKATGELFF; clone_size: -; j_call: TRBJ2-2; d_call: -; v_call: TRBV6-6
cdr3_nt: TGTGCCAGCAGCTTAACGTATATCTCCTGGACAGGGGGCTTTAAGACCCAGTACTTC; cdr3_aa: CASSLTYISWTGGFKTQYF; clone_size: -; j_call: TRBJ2-5; d_call: TRBD1; v_call: TRBV7-3
cdr3_nt: TGTGCCAGTAGTTTTCAAGACGGATTCAATCAGCCCCAGCATTTT; cdr3_aa: CASSFQDGFNQPQHF; clone_size: few; j_call: TRBJ1-5; d_call: -; v_call: TRBV19
cdr3_nt: TGTGCCAGCTCACCAAAAACCAGGGAGAGTGGAACCGGGGAGCTGTTTTTT; cdr3_aa: CASSPKTRESGTGELFF; clone_size: few; j_call: TRBJ2-2; d_call: -; v_call: TRBV18
cdr3_nt: TGTGCCAGCAGTTTAGTCGGGACATACAATCAGCCCCAGCATTTT; cdr3_aa: CASSLVGTYNQPQHF; clone_size: once; j_call: TRBJ1-5; d_call: -; v_call: TRBV27
cdr3_nt: TGTGCCAGCAGCTCTCGCGGGCCTAGCAGGTACAATGAGCAGTTCTTC; cdr3_aa: CASSSRGPSRYNEQFF; clone_size: -; j_call: TRBJ2-1; d_call: -; v_call: TRBV7-2
cdr3_nt: TGTGCCAGCAGCCCCGACTTTTCCGATGAGCAGTTCTTC; cdr3_aa: CASSPDFSDEQFF; clone_size: -; j_call: TRBJ2-1; d_call: -; v_call: TRBV7-8
cdr3_nt: TGTGCCAGCAGCTTAGAACGGGACTACTCCTACGAGCAGTACTTC; cdr3_aa: CASSLERDYSYEQYF; clone_size: once; j_call: TRBJ2-7; d_call: TRBD2; v_call: TRBV7-9
cdr3_nt: TGTGCCAGCAGTCTAGGACGACAGTACAATGAGCAGTTCTTC; cdr3_aa: CASSLGRQYNEQFF; clone_size: -; j_call: TRBJ2-1; d_call: -; v_call: TRBV28